These T cell receptor beta chains were read from a single sample in a study of response to subunit inactivated influenza vaccine. From the RT-PCR reads, TCRdb called clonotypes with MiXCR, one entry per CDR3 protein. The sample yields some 850,000 distinct CDR3 sequences, around 18% seen once. Sequencing used PBMCs from blood, obtained more than 4 days after vaccination. These receptors all stem from a man aged 45-65 years who received an inactivated influenza vaccine. Both conserved end residues are part of each CDR3. D genes are given only for firm matches. A row's size may be missing; if present it is once, few, many or a size class.

clone size: many
D gene: .
V gene: TRBV14
J gene: TRBJ2-1
CDR3 protein: CASSVMGEQFF
CDR3 DNA: TGTGCCAGCAGCGTCATGGGTGAGCAGTTCTTC

clone size: .
D gene: TRBD2
V gene: TRBV7-2
J gene: TRBJ2-1
CDR3 protein: CASSPTLAGGSYNEQFF
CDR3 DNA: TGTGCCAGCAGCCCGACACTAGCGGGAGGCTCCTACAATGAGCAGTTCTTC

clone size: few
D gene: TRBD1
V gene: TRBV28
J gene: TRBJ1-3
CDR3 protein: CASSSTGSLNTIYF
CDR3 DNA: TGTGCCAGCAGTTCGACAGGGTCGTTAAACACCATATATTTT

clone size: many
D gene: .
V gene: TRBV27
J gene: TRBJ2-1
CDR3 protein: CASSLLRGPTSFYNEQFF
CDR3 DNA: TGTGCCAGCAGTTTATTACGCGGGCCAACCTCCTTTTACAATGAGCAGTTCTTC

clone size: .
D gene: .
V gene: TRBV20-1
J gene: TRBJ2-5
CDR3 protein: CSATVMQETQYF
CDR3 DNA: TGCAGTGCAACCGTAATGCAAGAGACCCAGTACTTC

clone size: few
D gene: .
V gene: TRBV5-5
J gene: TRBJ2-1
CDR3 protein: CASSLHPRWGNEQFF
CDR3 DNA: TGTGCCAGCAGCTTGCATCCGAGGTGGGGCAATGAGCAGTTCTTC

clone size: few
D gene: .
V gene: TRBV5-1
J gene: TRBJ1-3
CDR3 protein: CASSQGPGNTIYF
CDR3 DNA: TGCGCCAGCAGTCAGGGACCGGGAAACACCATATATTTT

clone size: .
D gene: .
V gene: TRBV11-1
J gene: TRBJ2-2
CDR3 protein: CASSLESVNTGELFF
CDR3 DNA: TGTGCCAGCAGCTTAGAGTCGGTGAACACCGGGGAGCTGTTTTTT

clone size: .
D gene: .
V gene: TRBV27
J gene: TRBJ2-1
CDR3 protein: CASSFQGAVLNEQFF
CDR3 DNA: TGTGCCAGCAGTTTTCAAGGGGCAGTTTTAAATGAGCAGTTCTTC

clone size: few
D gene: TRBD1
V gene: TRBV11-2
J gene: TRBJ2-7
CDR3 protein: CASSSQGDLYEQYF
CDR3 DNA: TGTGCCAGCAGCTCTCAGGGGGACCTCTACGAGCAGTACTTC

clone size: .
D gene: TRBD1
V gene: TRBV12-3/TRBV12-4
J gene: TRBJ2-7
CDR3 protein: CASSNRGPYEQYF
CDR3 DNA: TGTGCCAGCAGTAACAGGGGACCCTACGAGCAGTACTTC

clone size: many
D gene: .
V gene: TRBV29-1
J gene: TRBJ2-2
CDR3 protein: CSVESTGELFF
CDR3 DNA: TGCAGCGTTGAGTCCACCGGGGAGCTGTTTTTT

clone size: .
D gene: .
V gene: TRBV5-1
J gene: TRBJ1-2
CDR3 protein: CASSLDRRNYGYTF
CDR3 DNA: TGCGCCAGCAGCTTGGACAGACGCAACTATGGCTACACCTTC

clone size: .
D gene: .
V gene: TRBV12-3/TRBV12-4
J gene: TRBJ2-1
CDR3 protein: CASSLGGHEFF
CDR3 DNA: TGTGCCAGCAGTTTGGGGGGGCATGAGTTCTTC

clone size: .
D gene: .
V gene: TRBV6-4
J gene: TRBJ2-3
CDR3 protein: CASSAGGFTDTQYF
CDR3 DNA: TGTGCCAGCAGTGCGGGCGGCTTCACAGATACGCAGTATTTT

clone size: .
D gene: .
V gene: TRBV28
J gene: TRBJ2-6
CDR3 protein: CASSRYSGANVLTF
CDR3 DNA: TGTGCCAGCTCGAGGTACTCTGGGGCCAACGTCCTGACTTTC

clone size: many
D gene: TRBD2
V gene: TRBV7-9
J gene: TRBJ2-1
CDR3 protein: CASSLVSGRVKSDEQFF
CDR3 DNA: TGTGCCAGCAGCTTAGTTAGCGGGAGGGTCAAAAGCGATGAGCAGTTCTTC

clone size: .
D gene: .
V gene: TRBV4-3
J gene: TRBJ2-1
CDR3 protein: CASSPGGWGFNEQFF
CDR3 DNA: TGCGCCAGCAGCCCCGGGGGATGGGGGTTCAATGAGCAGTTCTTC

clone size: .
D gene: .
V gene: TRBV11-2
J gene: TRBJ2-2
CDR3 protein: CASSFERYAGELFF
CDR3 DNA: TGTGCCAGCAGCTTTGAACGATATGCCGGGGAGCTGTTTTTT

clone size: few
D gene: TRBD1
V gene: TRBV3-1
J gene: TRBJ2-7
CDR3 protein: CASSPGQGTEQYF
CDR3 DNA: TGTGCCAGCAGCCCGGGACAGGGGACAGAGCAGTACTTC

clone size: .
D gene: TRBD2
V gene: TRBV7-2
J gene: TRBJ2-1
CDR3 protein: CASSFDLASGLYNEQFF
CDR3 DNA: TGTGCCAGCAGCTTCGACCTGGCTAGCGGTCTCTACAATGAGCAGTTCTTC

clone size: few
D gene: .
V gene: TRBV4-1
J gene: TRBJ1-5
CDR3 protein: CASSQVGVGNQPQHF
CDR3 DNA: TGCGCCAGCAGCCAAGTGGGGGTAGGCAATCAGCCCCAGCATTTT

clone size: few
D gene: TRBD1
V gene: TRBV6-5
J gene: TRBJ2-3
CDR3 protein: CASSYRDRDTDTQYF
CDR3 DNA: TGTGCCAGCAGTTACCGGGACAGGGACACAGATACGCAGTATTTT

clone size: few
D gene: .
V gene: TRBV7-2
J gene: TRBJ1-3
CDR3 protein: CASSLYLGNSGNTIYF
CDR3 DNA: TGTGCCAGCAGCTTATATCTTGGCAACTCTGGAAACACCATATATTTT

clone size: .
D gene: .
V gene: TRBV6-2/TRBV6-3
J gene: TRBJ1-2
CDR3 protein: CASTLKFNYGYTF
CDR3 DNA: TGTGCCAGCACGTTGAAGTTTAACTATGGCTACACCTTC

clone size: few
D gene: .
V gene: TRBV4-2
J gene: TRBJ1-6
CDR3 protein: CASSQDWGSNSPLHF
CDR3 DNA: TGTGCCAGCAGCCAAGATTGGGGATCTAATTCACCCCTCCACTTT

clone size: many
D gene: .
V gene: TRBV12-3/TRBV12-4
J gene: TRBJ1-4
CDR3 protein: CASSFIATNEKLFF
CDR3 DNA: TGTGCCAGCAGCTTCATTGCAACTAATGAAAAACTGTTTTTT

clone size: few
D gene: .
V gene: TRBV20-1
J gene: TRBJ2-1
CDR3 protein: CSFPAEDEQFF
CDR3 DNA: TGCAGTTTTCCCGCGGAGGATGAGCAGTTCTTC

clone size: .
D gene: .
V gene: TRBV21-1
J gene: TRBJ1-3
CDR3 protein: CASSKFRCPGNTIYF
CDR3 DNA: TGTGCCAGCAGCAAATTCCGCTGTCCCGGAAACACCATATATTTT

clone size: few
D gene: .
V gene: TRBV3-1
J gene: TRBJ2-5
CDR3 protein: CASSPRPRSETQYF
CDR3 DNA: TGTGCCAGCAGCCCGCGGCCGAGGTCGGAGACCCAGTACTTC

clone size: once
D gene: TRBD2
V gene: TRBV5-1
J gene: TRBJ2-5
CDR3 protein: CASSQAGEVTQYF
CDR3 DNA: TGCGCCAGCAGCCAAGCGGGGGAAGTGACCCAGTACTTC

clone size: .
D gene: .
V gene: TRBV7-2
J gene: TRBJ2-2
CDR3 protein: CASSLARLARELFF
CDR3 DNA: TGTGCCAGCAGCTTAGCCCGGCTAGCCCGGGAGCTGTTTTTT

clone size: .
D gene: TRBD1
V gene: TRBV4-2
J gene: TRBJ2-7
CDR3 protein: CASSQGAGGDEQYF
CDR3 DNA: TGTGCCAGCAGCCAAGGTGCAGGGGGCGACGAGCAGTACTTC

clone size: few
D gene: TRBD2
V gene: TRBV24-1
J gene: TRBJ2-1
CDR3 protein: CATSDPGTSAYNEQFF
CDR3 DNA: TGTGCCACCAGTGACCCCGGGACTAGCGCCTACAATGAGCAGTTCTTC

clone size: .
D gene: .
V gene: TRBV4-2
J gene: TRBJ2-5
CDR3 protein: CASSPNPGEQETQYF
CDR3 DNA: TGTGCCAGCAGCCCAAATCCGGGGGAACAAGAGACCCAGTACTTC

clone size: few
D gene: TRBD2
V gene: TRBV12-3/TRBV12-4
J gene: TRBJ2-1
CDR3 protein: CASTQGGGGAAGQFF
CDR3 DNA: TGTGCCAGCACCCAAGGCGGCGGGGGGGCCGCTGGGCAGTTCTTC

clone size: .
D gene: TRBD1
V gene: TRBV3-1
J gene: TRBJ1-3
CDR3 protein: CASSSWTGGVGNTIYF
CDR3 DNA: TGTGCCAGCAGCTCGTGGACAGGGGGTGTTGGAAACACCATATATTTT

clone size: few
D gene: .
V gene: TRBV6-1
J gene: TRBJ2-5
CDR3 protein: CASSEETAHQETQYF
CDR3 DNA: TGTGCCAGCAGTGAGGAGACAGCCCACCAAGAGACCCAGTACTTC

clone size: few
D gene: .
V gene: TRBV4-1
J gene: TRBJ2-3
CDR3 protein: CASSQDGQFTDTQYF
CDR3 DNA: TGCGCCAGCAGCCAGGATGGACAGTTTACAGATACGCAGTATTTT

clone size: few
D gene: TRBD2
V gene: TRBV6-2/TRBV6-3
J gene: TRBJ2-1
CDR3 protein: CASSLPPTSGIHSYNEQFF
CDR3 DNA: TGTGCCAGCAGTTTACCTCCTACTAGCGGAATTCACTCCTACAATGAGCAGTTCTTC

clone size: .
D gene: .
V gene: TRBV7-2
J gene: TRBJ2-5
CDR3 protein: CASSPQGSTETQYF
CDR3 DNA: TGTGCCAGCAGCCCACAGGGATCGACAGAGACCCAGTACTTC

clone size: .
D gene: TRBD1
V gene: TRBV20-1
J gene: TRBJ1-4
CDR3 protein: CSARDDRVNEKLFF
CDR3 DNA: TGCAGTGCTAGAGACGACAGGGTTAACGAAAAACTGTTTTTT

clone size: few
D gene: TRBD1
V gene: TRBV6-5
J gene: TRBJ1-2
CDR3 protein: CASSSRQGGGYGYTF
CDR3 DNA: TGTGCCAGCAGTTCCCGACAGGGAGGGGGCTATGGCTACACCTTC

clone size: .
D gene: .
V gene: TRBV5-5
J gene: TRBJ2-3
CDR3 protein: CASSSAGSDTQYF
CDR3 DNA: TGTGCCAGCAGCAGCGCGGGATCCGATACGCAGTATTTT

clone size: few
D gene: .
V gene: TRBV20-1
J gene: TRBJ2-1
CDR3 protein: CSASARRSYNEQFF
CDR3 DNA: TGCAGTGCCTCCGCGCGGCGGTCCTACAATGAGCAGTTCTTC

clone size: .
D gene: .
V gene: TRBV10-3
J gene: TRBJ2-5
CDR3 protein: CAISESRGIQETQYF
CDR3 DNA: TGTGCCATCAGTGAGTCGAGGGGCATCCAAGAGACCCAGTACTTC

clone size: many
D gene: TRBD2
V gene: TRBV20-1
J gene: TRBJ2-1
CDR3 protein: CSARPGLAGPRSYNEQFF
CDR3 DNA: TGCAGTGCACGCCCGGGACTAGCGGGACCTCGCTCCTACAATGAGCAGTTCTTC

clone size: few
D gene: .
V gene: TRBV5-1
J gene: TRBJ1-6
CDR3 protein: CASSSRVGPGSPLHF
CDR3 DNA: TGCGCCAGCAGCTCCCGTGTAGGGCCGGGATCACCCCTCCACTTT

clone size: .
D gene: TRBD1
V gene: TRBV9
J gene: TRBJ1-4
CDR3 protein: CASSASGGQSNEKLFF
CDR3 DNA: TGTGCCAGCAGCGCGAGCGGGGGACAGTCTAATGAAAAACTGTTTTTT

clone size: many
D gene: TRBD2
V gene: TRBV10-3
J gene: TRBJ2-2
CDR3 protein: CAIMRLAGAGELFF
CDR3 DNA: TGTGCCATCATGCGACTAGCGGGAGCCGGGGAGCTGTTTTTT

clone size: .
D gene: .
V gene: TRBV12-3/TRBV12-4
J gene: TRBJ1-5
CDR3 protein: CASSGASRENQPQHF
CDR3 DNA: TGTGCCAGCAGTGGGGCCTCGAGGGAAAATCAGCCCCAGCATTTT

clone size: .
D gene: TRBD2
V gene: TRBV9
J gene: TRBJ2-5
CDR3 protein: CASSATVSRGGKETQYF
CDR3 DNA: TGTGCCAGCAGCGCCACCGTTAGTCGGGGGGGAAAAGAGACCCAGTACTTC

clone size: .
D gene: TRBD2
V gene: TRBV20-1
J gene: TRBJ2-5
CDR3 protein: CSASGTSGGNQETQYF
CDR3 DNA: TGCAGTGCCAGTGGGACTAGCGGGGGCAACCAAGAGACCCAGTACTTC

clone size: .
D gene: .
V gene: TRBV29-1
J gene: TRBJ1-2
CDR3 protein: CSARGNDYGYTF
CDR3 DNA: TGCAGCGCGAGAGGTAATGACTATGGCTACACCTTC

clone size: few
D gene: TRBD1
V gene: TRBV3-1
J gene: TRBJ2-7
CDR3 protein: CASSQPRTGEQYF
CDR3 DNA: TGTGCCAGCAGCCAACCCCGGACAGGCGAGCAGTACTTC

clone size: .
D gene: .
V gene: TRBV5-1
J gene: TRBJ2-5
CDR3 protein: CASSLDRIETQYF
CDR3 DNA: TGCGCCAGCAGCCTTGACCGGATAGAGACCCAGTACTTC

clone size: .
D gene: .
V gene: TRBV2
J gene: TRBJ2-7
CDR3 protein: CASSIQIYEQYF
CDR3 DNA: TGTGCCAGCAGTATACAGATTTACGAGCAGTACTTC

clone size: few
D gene: .
V gene: TRBV20-1
J gene: TRBJ1-2
CDR3 protein: CSAFSTGRTANYGYTF
CDR3 DNA: TGCAGTGCCTTTTCTACGGGCAGAACTGCTAACTATGGCTACACCTTC